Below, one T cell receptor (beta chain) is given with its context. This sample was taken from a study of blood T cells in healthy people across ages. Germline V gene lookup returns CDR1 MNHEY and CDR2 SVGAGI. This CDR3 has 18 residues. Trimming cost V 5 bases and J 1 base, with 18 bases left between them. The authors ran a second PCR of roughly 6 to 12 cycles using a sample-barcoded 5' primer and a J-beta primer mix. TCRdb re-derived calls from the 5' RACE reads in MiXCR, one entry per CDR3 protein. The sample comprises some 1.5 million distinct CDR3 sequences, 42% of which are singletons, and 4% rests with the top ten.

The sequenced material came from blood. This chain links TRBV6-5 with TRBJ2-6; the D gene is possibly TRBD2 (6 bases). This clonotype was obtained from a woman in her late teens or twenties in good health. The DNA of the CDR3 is TGTGCCAGCAGTCCCTTTAGCGGATACTCTTCTGGGGCCAACGTCCTGACTTTC. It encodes CASSPFSGYSSGANVLTF.